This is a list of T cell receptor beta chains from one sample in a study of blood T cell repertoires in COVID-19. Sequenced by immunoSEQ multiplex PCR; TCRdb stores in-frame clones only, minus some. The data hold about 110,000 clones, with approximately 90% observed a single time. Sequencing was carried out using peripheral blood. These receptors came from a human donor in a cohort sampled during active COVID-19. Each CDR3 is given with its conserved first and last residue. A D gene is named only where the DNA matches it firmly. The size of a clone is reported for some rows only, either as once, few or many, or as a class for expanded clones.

TGTGCCAGCAGAAGACAGGGATTTAACGGGGACGCCTTC CASRRQGFNGDAF TRBJ1-2 TRBV6-5 13 TRBD1 NA
TGTGCCACCAGTGATTTTGGGACAGGGGGCACCTACAATGAGCAGTTCTTC CATSDFGTGGTYNEQFF TRBJ2-1 TRBV24-1 17 TRBD1 NA
TGTGCCAGCAGCTTAGGGCTAGCGGGTTTGAGTGAGCAGTACTTC CASSLGLAGLSEQYF TRBJ2-7 TRBV7-9 15 TRBD2 NA
TGCAGTGCTAGTTGGGACTCGGATACGCAGTATTTT CSASWDSDTQYF TRBJ2-3 TRBV20-1 12 NA NA
TGTGCCAGCAGTTCTCTAGCGGGAGCTGGGGATACGCAGTATTTT CASSSLAGAGDTQYF TRBJ2-3 TRBV28 15 TRBD2 NA
TGTGCCAGCAGCCCGGGACTAGCCAAGACCCAGTACTTC CASSPGLAKTQYF TRBJ2-5 TRBV3-1/TRBV3-2 13 TRBD2 NA
TGTGCCACCGCGGAGGGGTACGAGCAGTACTTC CATAEGYEQYF TRBJ2-7 TRBV28 11 NA NA
TGTGCCAGTAGGAGGACAGGGGGCTATGGCTACACCTTC CASRRTGGYGYTF TRBJ1-2 TRBV19 13 TRBD1 NA
TGTGCCAGCAGCGTCGCGGTCGGTGAGCAGTTCTTC CASSVAVGEQFF TRBJ2-1 TRBV9 12 NA once
TGTGCCAGCAGCTTAGCTAGGAGCACAGATACGCAGTATTTT CASSLARSTDTQYF TRBJ2-3 TRBV11-2 14 NA NA
TGTGCCAGCAGCCAAGACCAGAACACTGAAGCTTTCTTT CASSQDQNTEAFF TRBJ1-1 TRBV14 13 NA NA
TGTGCCATCAGCGGAGGACAGGGGGCAGACACCATATATTTT CAISGGQGADTIYF TRBJ1-3 TRBV10-3 14 TRBD1 NA
TGTGCCAGCAGCTTAGATGCTTCAGCGCTCGAGCAGTACTTC CASSLDASALEQYF TRBJ2-7 TRBV11-3 14 NA NA
TGTGCCAGCAGCTTATTTCCGAATGAAAAACTGTTTTTT CASSLFPNEKLFF TRBJ1-4 TRBV7-2 13 NA NA
TGCGCCAGCAGCTTCTCGTCGGGACAGGGTGGAGGGGGCTACACCTTC CASSFSSGQGGGGYTF TRBJ1-2 TRBV5-1 16 TRBD1 NA
TGTGCCAGCAGCTTAGATGAAGGACTAGCGGGAGGAAAGACCCAGTACTTC CASSLDEGLAGGKTQYF TRBJ2-5 TRBV11-2 17 TRBD2 NA
TGTGCCATCAGAGGTAGTCAGGAAACTGAAGCTTTCTTT CAIRGSQETEAFF TRBJ1-1 TRBV10-3 13 NA NA
TGTGCCAGCTCCTACAAAGGGGGGGCTGAAGCTTTCTTT CASSYKGGAEAFF TRBJ1-1 TRBV6-4 13 NA NA
TGTGCCAGCACCGATAGAGAGACAGGGGCACCTTACGAGCAGTACTTC CASTDRETGAPYEQYF TRBJ2-7 TRBV13 16 TRBD1 NA
TGTGCCAGCAGTTCCGGACAGGGGTCAGGTGGCTACACCTTC CASSSGQGSGGYTF TRBJ1-2 TRBV27 14 TRBD1 once
TGTGCCAGCAGCTTGTCTAGCGGGGGTGACGAGCAGTACTTC CASSLSSGGDEQYF TRBJ2-7 TRBV3-1/TRBV3-2 14 TRBD2 NA
TGTGCCAGCAGTTCCCCGGGGGGCGAGCGGCACAATGAGCAGTTCTTC CASSSPGGERHNEQFF TRBJ2-1 TRBV7-9 16 NA NA
TGTGCCAGCAGCCAAGGCAGGGGTTCCTACGAGCAGTACTTC CASSQGRGSYEQYF TRBJ2-7 TRBV4-2 14 NA NA
TGTGCCAGCAGGACCGGGACAGTCGCCTACAATGAGCAGTTCTTC CASRTGTVAYNEQFF TRBJ2-1 TRBV27 15 TRBD1 NA
TGTGCCAGTAGCCCAATAGCGGGGGGGCGGTCTTCGAATGAGCAGTTCTTC CASSPIAGGRSSNEQFF TRBJ2-1 TRBV19 17 TRBD2 NA
TGTGCCAGCAGCCCCTGGCAGGGAGATACGCAGTATTTT CASSPWQGDTQYF TRBJ2-3 TRBV11-2 13 NA NA
TGTGCCAGCAGCTTAGTCGGGTACGGGGGCGAGCAGTACTTC CASSLVGYGGEQYF TRBJ2-7 TRBV7-9 14 NA NA
TGTGCCAGCAGTGATCGACCAGGGTCCTTGCGGGGCTACACCTTC CASSDRPGSLRGYTF TRBJ1-2 TRBV6-4 15 NA NA
TGTGCCAGTAGTATATCACCAGGGTCGGACTATGGCTACACCTTC CASSISPGSDYGYTF TRBJ1-2 TRBV19 15 NA once
TGTGCCACCCACCGGGACAGGCAATTTGGGGGAAGAATGAACACTGAAGCTTTCTTT CATHRDRQFGGRMNTEAFF TRBJ1-1 TRBV19 19 TRBD1 once
TGTGCCAGCAGTTTCACAACGCGGACAGGGCGCGAGGCTTTCTTT CASSFTTRTGREAFF TRBJ1-1 TRBV27 15 TRBD1 NA
TGCGCCAGCAGTCGGGATAGGTCCTATAATTCACCCCTCCACTTT CASSRDRSYNSPLHF TRBJ1-6 TRBV5-1 15 NA few
TGTGCCAGCAGCTTAGCGGGCGAGACAGGGAAGAGCTTC CASSLAGETGKSF TRBJ2-7 TRBV7-6 13 TRBD1 NA
TGTGCCAGCAGCGCCGACAGGGGAGGCAATCAGCCCCAGCATTTT CASSADRGGNQPQHF TRBJ1-5 TRBV5-8 15 TRBD1 once
TGTGCCAGCTCACCAATCGTCGGCCAAGAGACCCAGTACTTC CASSPIVGQETQYF TRBJ2-5 TRBV18 14 NA NA
TGTGCCAGCAGCCCATGGAAGGGGAGGGCCGGGGAGCTGTTTTTT CASSPWKGRAGELFF TRBJ2-2 TRBV5-6 15 TRBD2 many
TGTGCCAGCAGCCGCACGGGGACCCAGTACTTC CASSRTGTQYF TRBJ2-5 TRBV9 11 NA NA
TGCGCCAGCAGCTTGGGAGACAGGGTCGAGGAACTGTTTTTT CASSLGDRVEELFF TRBJ1-4 TRBV5-1 14 TRBD1 NA
TGCGCCAGCAGCCTTCGGGCAGCGGGACAGGGATTTTACTCCTACAATGAGCAGTTCTTC CASSLRAAGQGFYSYNEQFF TRBJ2-1 TRBV4-1 20 TRBD1 NA
TGTGCCAGCAGCTCCAGTTTCAATCAGCCCCAGCATTTT CASSSSFNQPQHF TRBJ1-5 TRBV28 13 NA NA
TGCACCAGCAGCCTACTCACAGATACGCAGTATTTT CTSSLLTDTQYF TRBJ2-3 TRBV1 12 NA once
TGTGCCAGCAGCATATCGCAGGGCGGCTCCTACGAGCAGTACTTC CASSISQGGSYEQYF TRBJ2-7 TRBV11-1 15 NA NA